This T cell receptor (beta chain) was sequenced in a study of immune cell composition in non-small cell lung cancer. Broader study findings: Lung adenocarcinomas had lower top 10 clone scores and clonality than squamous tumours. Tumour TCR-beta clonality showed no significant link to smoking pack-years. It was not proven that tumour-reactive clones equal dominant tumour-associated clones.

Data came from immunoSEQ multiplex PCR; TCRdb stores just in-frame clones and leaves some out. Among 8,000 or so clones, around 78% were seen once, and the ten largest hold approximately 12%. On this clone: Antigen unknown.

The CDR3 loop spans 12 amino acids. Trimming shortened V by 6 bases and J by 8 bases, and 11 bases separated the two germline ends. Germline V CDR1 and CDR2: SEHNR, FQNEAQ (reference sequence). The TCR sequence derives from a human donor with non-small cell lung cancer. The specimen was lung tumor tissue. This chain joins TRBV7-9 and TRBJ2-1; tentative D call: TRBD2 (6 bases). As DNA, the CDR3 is TGTGCCAGCAGGGGTTGGGGGGATGAGCAGTTCTTC. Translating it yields CASRGWGDEQFF.